Described below is a single TCR beta chain sequence and its context. Its antigen has not been determined. Its ends do not fully match the called genes, so a read error is possible. Genomic DNA was isolated from the sorted cells so that the TCRbeta CDR3 region could be sequenced. The immunoSEQ Assay was used to sequence the TCRbeta CDR3 regions. TCRdb limited this immuneACCESS table to in-frame rearrangements with V and J called. A share of clones is missing; checked studies link under half to unresolved V genes, and the rest is unexplained. The sample data list 70,000 to 95,000 clones, and about 86% of these were observed just once. The top ten clones comprise over 5% of the sample. From its cysteine to its phenylalanine, the CDR3 spans 15 amino acids. The sequence is cut down to CDR3 DNA, 45 bases in frame from base 1. The CDR1 and CDR2 encoded by the germline V gene (reference sequence) are SSHAT and FNYEAQ.

The trial excluded patients who had a history of autoimmune disease or who were on systemic immunosuppression. In every dose cohort, peripheral blood was drawn for TCR sequencing at baseline, cycle 4 day 1, and cycle 7 day 1. The samples were taken from a phase I, first-in-human, multicenter, open-label dose-escalation trial of ivuxolimab. Adults with locally advanced or metastatic head and neck squamous cell, hepatocellular, melanoma or renal cell carcinoma were enrolled in the trial. Before TCR sequencing, CD4+ and CD8+ T cells were separately sorted from peripheral blood. These data belong to a study of OX40 agonist ivuxolimab in advanced cancers. As for the study more broadly: Ivuxolimab was an agonistic, fully human IgG2 monoclonal antibody directed against OX40 (CD134), a costimulatory receptor. The paper reports the monotherapy dose-escalation portion (N of about 47 patients) of the phase I ivuxolimab trial. In the dose-escalation cohort, 82.7% of patients were male, and the mean age was approximately 64 years, with a range of roughly 23 to 85. Prior anti-PD-1, anti-PD-L1 or anti-CTLA-4 therapy was permitted, and checkpoint inhibitors had been received by 40% to 50% of dose-escalation patients. Partial responses were achieved by three dose-escalation patients, of whom one had hepatocellular carcinoma and two had cutaneous melanoma. Intravenous ivuxolimab was administered to patients every 2 weeks at six dose levels: 0.01, 0.1, 0.3, 1.5, 3 and 10 mg/kg. The point of sequencing TCRbeta in the periphery was to test whether ivuxolimab changed TCR sequence diversity and drove clonal T-cell expansion. Of the approximately 50 dose-escalation patients, hepatocellular carcinoma was present in some 19, melanoma in approximately 15, renal cell carcinoma in 9 and head and neck cancer in 9.

The full study reports these points: Low levels of normalized T-cell clonal expansion were also shown by some nonresponding patients. The antigen specificity of the clonally expanded peripheral T cells was not determined. Partial responders in the 0.1-3.0 mg/kg groups had among the lowest normalized peripheral clonal expansion, especially among CD8+ T cells. After ivuxolimab, more expanded clones were found on average in CD8+ T cells than in CD4+ T cells. Clonal expansion of both CD4+ and CD8+ blood T cells was observed from baseline to week 6 at doses 0.1 to 3.0 mg/kg.

Sequenced here: CD4+ or CD8+ T cells sorted from blood, sampled in a trial of the OX40 agonist ivuxolimab. In this chain, TRBV7-7 is recombined with TRBJ1-4; TRBD1 lines up with 8 middle nucleotides. The origin of this receptor is an adult with an advanced solid tumor such as melanoma, head and neck, liver or kidney cancer. The CDR3 reads CASSCPDRVREKLFF. The nucleotide sequence reads as follows: TGTGCTAGCAGCTGCCCGGACAGGGTGAGGGAAAAACTGTTTTTT.